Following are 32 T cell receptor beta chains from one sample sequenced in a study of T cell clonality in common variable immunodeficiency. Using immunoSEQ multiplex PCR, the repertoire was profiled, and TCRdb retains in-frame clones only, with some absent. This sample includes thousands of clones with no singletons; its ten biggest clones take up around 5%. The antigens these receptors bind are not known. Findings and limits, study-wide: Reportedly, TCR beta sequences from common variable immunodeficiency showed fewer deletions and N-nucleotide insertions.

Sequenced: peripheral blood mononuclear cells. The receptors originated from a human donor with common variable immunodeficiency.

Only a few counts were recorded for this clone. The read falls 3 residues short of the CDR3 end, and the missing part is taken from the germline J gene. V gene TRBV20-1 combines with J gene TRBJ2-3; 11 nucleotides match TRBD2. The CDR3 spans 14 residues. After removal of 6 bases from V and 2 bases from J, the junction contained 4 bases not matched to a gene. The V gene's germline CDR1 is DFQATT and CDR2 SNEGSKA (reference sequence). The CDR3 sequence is CSALTSGATDTQYF. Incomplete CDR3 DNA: TGCAGTGCCTTGACTAGCGGGGCCACAGATACG.

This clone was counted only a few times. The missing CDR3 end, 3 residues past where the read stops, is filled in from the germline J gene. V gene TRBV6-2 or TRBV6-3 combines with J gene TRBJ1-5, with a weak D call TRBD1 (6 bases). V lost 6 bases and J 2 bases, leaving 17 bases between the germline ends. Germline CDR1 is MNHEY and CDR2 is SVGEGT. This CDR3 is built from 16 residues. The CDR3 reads CASSRNPGVGNQPQHF. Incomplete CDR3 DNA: TGTGCCAGCAGCCGCAACCCAGGGGTAGGCAATCAGCCC.

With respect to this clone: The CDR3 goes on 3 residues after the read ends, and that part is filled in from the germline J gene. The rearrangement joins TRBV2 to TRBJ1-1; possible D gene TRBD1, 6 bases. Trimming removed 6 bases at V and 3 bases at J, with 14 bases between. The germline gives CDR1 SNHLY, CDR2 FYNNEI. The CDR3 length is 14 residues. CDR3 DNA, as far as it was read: TGTGCCAGCAGGTTTGACAGGCTCCACACTGAA. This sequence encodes CASRFDRLHTE. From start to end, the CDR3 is CASRFDRLHTEAFF.

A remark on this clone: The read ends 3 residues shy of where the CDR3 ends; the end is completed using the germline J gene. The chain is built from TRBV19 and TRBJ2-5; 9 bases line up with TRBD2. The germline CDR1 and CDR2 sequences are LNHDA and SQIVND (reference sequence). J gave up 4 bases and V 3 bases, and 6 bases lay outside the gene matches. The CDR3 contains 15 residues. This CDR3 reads CASSIGSGSTETQYF. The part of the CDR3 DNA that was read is TGTGCCAGTAGTATTGGTAGCGGGAGTACAGAGACC.

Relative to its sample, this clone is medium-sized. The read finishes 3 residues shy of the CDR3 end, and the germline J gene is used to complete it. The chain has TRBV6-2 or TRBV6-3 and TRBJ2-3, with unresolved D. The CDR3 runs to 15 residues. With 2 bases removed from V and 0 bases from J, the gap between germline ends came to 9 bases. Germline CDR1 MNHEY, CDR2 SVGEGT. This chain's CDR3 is CASSYLETSTDTQYF. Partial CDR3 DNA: TGTGCCAGCAGTTACCTAGAAACTAGCACAGATACG.

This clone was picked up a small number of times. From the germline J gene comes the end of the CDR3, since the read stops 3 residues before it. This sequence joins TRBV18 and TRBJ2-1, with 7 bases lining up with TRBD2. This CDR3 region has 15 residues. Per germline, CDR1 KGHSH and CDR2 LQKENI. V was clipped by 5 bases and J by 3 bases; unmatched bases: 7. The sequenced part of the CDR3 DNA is TGTGCCAGCTCAATGAGCGGGGCCTTCTACAATGAG. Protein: CASSMSGAFYNE. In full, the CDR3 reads CASSMSGAFYNEQFF.

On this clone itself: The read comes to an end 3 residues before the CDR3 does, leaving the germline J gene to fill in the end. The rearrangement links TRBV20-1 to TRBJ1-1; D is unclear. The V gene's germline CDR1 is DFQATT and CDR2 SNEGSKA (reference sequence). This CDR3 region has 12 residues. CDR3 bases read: TGCAGTGCTAGACGATCGCGTACGGAA. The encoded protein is CSARRSRTE. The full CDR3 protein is CSARRSRTEAFF.

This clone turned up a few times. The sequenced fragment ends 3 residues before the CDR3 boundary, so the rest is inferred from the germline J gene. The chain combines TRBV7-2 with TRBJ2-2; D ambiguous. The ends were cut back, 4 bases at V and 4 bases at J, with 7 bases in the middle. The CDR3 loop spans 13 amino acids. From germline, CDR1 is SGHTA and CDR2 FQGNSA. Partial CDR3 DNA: TGTGCCAGCAGCTCCATCAGCACCGGGGAG. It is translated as CASSSISTGE. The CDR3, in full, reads CASSSISTGELFF. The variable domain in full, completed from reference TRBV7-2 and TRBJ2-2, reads GAGVSQSPSNKVTEKGKDVELRCDPISGHTALYWYRQSLGQGLEFLIYFQGNSAPDKSGLPSDRFSAERTGGSVSTLTIQRTQQEDSAVYLCASSSISTGELFFGEGSRLTVL.

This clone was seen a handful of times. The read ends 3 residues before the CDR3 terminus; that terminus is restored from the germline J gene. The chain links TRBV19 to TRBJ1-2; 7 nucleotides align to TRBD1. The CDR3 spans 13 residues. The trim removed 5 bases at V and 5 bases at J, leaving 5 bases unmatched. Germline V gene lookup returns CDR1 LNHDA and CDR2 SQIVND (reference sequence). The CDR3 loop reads CASSVRDSYGYTF. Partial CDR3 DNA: TGTGCCAGTAGTGTCCGGGACAGTTATGGC. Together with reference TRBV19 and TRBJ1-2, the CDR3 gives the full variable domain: DGGITQSPKYLFRKEGQNVTLSCEQNLNHDAMYWYRQDPGQGLRLIYYSQIVNDFQKGDIAEGYSVSREKKESFPLTVTSAQKNPTAFYLCASSVRDSYGYTFGSGTRLTVV.

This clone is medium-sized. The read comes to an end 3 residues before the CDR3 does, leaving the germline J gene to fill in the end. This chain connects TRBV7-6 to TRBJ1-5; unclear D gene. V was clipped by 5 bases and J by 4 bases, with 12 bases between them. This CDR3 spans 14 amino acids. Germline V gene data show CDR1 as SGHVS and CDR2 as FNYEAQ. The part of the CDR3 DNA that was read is TGTGCCAGCAGCCCCCCGACGGGGAATCAGCCC. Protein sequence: CASSPPTGNQP. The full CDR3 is CASSPPTGNQPQHF.

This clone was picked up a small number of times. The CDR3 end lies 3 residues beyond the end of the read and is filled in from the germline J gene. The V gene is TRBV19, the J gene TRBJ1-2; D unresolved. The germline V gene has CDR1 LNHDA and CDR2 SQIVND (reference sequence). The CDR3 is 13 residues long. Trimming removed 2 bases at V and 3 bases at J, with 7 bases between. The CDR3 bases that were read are TGTGCCAGTAGTATAAGAACAGACTATGGC. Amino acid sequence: CASSIRTDYG. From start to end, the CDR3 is CASSIRTDYGYTF. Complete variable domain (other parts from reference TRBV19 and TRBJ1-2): DGGITQSPKYLFRKEGQNVTLSCEQNLNHDAMYWYRQDPGQGLRLIYYSQIVNDFQKGDIAEGYSVSREKKESFPLTVTSAQKNPTAFYLCASSIRTDYGYTFGSGTRLTVV.

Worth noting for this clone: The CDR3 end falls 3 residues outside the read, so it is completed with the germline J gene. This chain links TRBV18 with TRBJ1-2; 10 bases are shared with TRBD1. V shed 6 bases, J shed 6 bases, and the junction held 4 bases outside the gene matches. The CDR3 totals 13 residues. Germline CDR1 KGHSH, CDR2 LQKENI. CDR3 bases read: TGTGCCAGCTCTCAGGGGACAGGGGATGGC. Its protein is CASSQGTGDG. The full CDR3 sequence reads CASSQGTGDGYTF.

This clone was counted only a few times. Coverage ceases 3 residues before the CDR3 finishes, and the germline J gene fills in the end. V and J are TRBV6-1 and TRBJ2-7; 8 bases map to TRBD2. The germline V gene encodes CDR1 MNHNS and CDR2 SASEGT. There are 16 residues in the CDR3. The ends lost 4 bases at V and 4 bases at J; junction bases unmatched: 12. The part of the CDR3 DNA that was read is TGTGCCAGCAGTGTTCCGTGGGGAGCGGGGGTTTACGAG. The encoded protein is CASSVPWGAGVYE. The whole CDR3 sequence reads CASSVPWGAGVYEQYF.

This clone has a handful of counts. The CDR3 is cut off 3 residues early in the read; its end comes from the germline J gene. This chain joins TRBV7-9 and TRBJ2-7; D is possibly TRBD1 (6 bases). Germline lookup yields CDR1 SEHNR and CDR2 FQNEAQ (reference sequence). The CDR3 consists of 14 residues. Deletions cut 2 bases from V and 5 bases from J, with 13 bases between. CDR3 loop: CASSLFTGRDEQYF. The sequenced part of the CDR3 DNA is TGTGCCAGCAGCTTATTTACAGGGCGCGACGAG. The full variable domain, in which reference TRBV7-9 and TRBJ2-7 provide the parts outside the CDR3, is DTGVSQNPRHKITKRGQNVTFRCDPISEHNRLYWYRQTLGQGPEFLTYFQNEAQLEKSRLLSDRFSAERPKGSFSTLEIQRTEQGDSAMYLCASSLFTGRDEQYFGPGTRLTVT.

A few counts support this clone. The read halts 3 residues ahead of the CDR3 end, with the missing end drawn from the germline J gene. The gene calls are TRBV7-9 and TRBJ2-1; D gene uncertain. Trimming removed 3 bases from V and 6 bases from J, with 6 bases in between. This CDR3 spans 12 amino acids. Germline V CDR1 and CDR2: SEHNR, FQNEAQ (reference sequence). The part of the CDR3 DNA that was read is TGTGCCAGCAGCTTTCCCGGCAATGAG. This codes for CASSFPGNE. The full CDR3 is CASSFPGNEQFF. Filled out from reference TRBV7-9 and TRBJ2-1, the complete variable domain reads DTGVSQNPRHKITKRGQNVTFRCDPISEHNRLYWYRQTLGQGPEFLTYFQNEAQLEKSRLLSDRFSAERPKGSFSTLEIQRTEQGDSAMYLCASSFPGNEQFFGPGTRLTVL.

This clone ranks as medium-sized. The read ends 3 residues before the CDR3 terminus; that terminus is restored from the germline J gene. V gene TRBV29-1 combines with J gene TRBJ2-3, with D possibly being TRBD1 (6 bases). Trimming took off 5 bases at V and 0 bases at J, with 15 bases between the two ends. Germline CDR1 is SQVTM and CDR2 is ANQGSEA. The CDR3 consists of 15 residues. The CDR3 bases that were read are TGCAGCGTTTCCCCCTCCGGGACAAGCACAGATACG. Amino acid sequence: CSVSPSGTSTDT. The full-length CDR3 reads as CSVSPSGTSTDTQYF.

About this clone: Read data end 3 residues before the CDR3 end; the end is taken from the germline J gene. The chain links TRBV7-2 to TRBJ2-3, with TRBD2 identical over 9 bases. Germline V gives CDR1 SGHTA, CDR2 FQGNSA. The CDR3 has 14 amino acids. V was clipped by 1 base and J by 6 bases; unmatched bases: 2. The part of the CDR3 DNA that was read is TGTGCCAGCAGCTTAGGAAGCGGGAGGGATACG. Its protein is CASSLGSGRDT. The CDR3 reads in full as CASSLGSGRDTQYF.

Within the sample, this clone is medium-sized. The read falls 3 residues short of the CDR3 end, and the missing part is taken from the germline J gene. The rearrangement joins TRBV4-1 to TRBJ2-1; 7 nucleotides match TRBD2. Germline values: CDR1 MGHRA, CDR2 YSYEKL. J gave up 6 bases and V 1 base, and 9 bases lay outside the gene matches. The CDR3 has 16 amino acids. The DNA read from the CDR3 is TGCGCCAGCAGCCAAGTGTTAAGGCGGGAGTTCAATGAG. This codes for CASSQVLRREFNE. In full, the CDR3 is CASSQVLRREFNEQFF.

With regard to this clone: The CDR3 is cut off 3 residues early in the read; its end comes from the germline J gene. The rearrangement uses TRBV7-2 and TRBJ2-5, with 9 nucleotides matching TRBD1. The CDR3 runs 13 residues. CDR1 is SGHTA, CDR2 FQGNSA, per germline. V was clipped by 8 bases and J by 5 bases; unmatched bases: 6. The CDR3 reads CASQGTGLETQYF. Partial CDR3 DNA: TGTGCCAGCCAGGGGACAGGGTTGGAGACC.

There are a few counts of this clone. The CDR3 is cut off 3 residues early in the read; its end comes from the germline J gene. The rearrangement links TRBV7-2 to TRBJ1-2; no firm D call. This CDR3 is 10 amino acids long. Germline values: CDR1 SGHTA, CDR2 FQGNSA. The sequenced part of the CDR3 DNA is TGTGCCAGCAGCAAGAGGGGC. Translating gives CASSKRG. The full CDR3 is CASSKRGYTF. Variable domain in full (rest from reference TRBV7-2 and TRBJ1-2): GAGVSQSPSNKVTEKGKDVELRCDPISGHTALYWYRQSLGQGLEFLIYFQGNSAPDKSGLPSDRFSAERTGGSVSTLTIQRTQQEDSAVYLCASSKRGYTFGSGTRLTVV.

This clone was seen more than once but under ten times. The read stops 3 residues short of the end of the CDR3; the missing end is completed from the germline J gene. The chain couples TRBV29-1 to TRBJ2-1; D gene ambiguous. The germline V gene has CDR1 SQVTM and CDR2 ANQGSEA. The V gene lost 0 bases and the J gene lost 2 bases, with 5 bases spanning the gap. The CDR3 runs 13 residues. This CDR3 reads CSVEDSTYNEQFF. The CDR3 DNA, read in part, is TGCAGCGTTGAAGATAGTACCTACAATGAG.

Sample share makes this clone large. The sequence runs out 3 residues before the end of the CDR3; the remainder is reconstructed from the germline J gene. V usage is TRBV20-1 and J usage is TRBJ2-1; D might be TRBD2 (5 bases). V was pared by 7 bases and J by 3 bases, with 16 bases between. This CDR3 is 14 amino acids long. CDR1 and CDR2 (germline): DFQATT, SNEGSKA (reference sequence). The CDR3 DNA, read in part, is TGCAGTGTCGGGGTGGGTAGCGACTACAATGAG. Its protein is CSVGVGSDYNE. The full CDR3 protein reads CSVGVGSDYNEQFF.

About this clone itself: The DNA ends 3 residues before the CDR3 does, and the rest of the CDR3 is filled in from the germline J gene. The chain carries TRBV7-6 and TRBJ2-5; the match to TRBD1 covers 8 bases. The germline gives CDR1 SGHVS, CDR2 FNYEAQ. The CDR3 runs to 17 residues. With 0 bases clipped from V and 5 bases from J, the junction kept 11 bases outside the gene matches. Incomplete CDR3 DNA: TGTGCCAGCAGCTTAGCTCCGAGACAGGGGAACGGGGAGACC. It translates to CASSLAPRQGNGET. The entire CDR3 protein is CASSLAPRQGNGETQYF.

The CDR3 loop reads CASSFGAAYEQYF. CDR3 DNA, as far as it was read: TGTGCCAGCAGCTTCGGAGCGGCCTACGAG. This chain joins TRBV7-6 and TRBJ2-7; D may be TRBD2 (5 bases). The CDR3 is cut off 3 residues early in the read; its end comes from the germline J gene. The CDR3 has 13 residues. The germline V gene encodes CDR1 SGHVS and CDR2 FNYEAQ. V was shortened by 3 bases and J by 2 bases, with 8 bases between the two germline ends.

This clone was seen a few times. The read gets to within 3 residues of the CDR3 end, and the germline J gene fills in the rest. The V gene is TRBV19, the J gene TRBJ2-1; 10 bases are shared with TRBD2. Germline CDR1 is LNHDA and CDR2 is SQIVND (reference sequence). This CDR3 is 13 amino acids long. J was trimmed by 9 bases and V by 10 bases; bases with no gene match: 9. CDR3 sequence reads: CATSAGGPVEQFF. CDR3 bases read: TGTGCCACCTCAGCGGGAGGGCCTGTTGAG.

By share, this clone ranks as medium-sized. CDR3 DNA, as far as it was read: TGTGCCAGCAGCTTAGCCCAGGGGCTTTACAATGAG. This gives the protein CASSLAQGLYNE. The CDR3, in full, reads CASSLAQGLYNEQFF. J is TRBJ2-1 and V is TRBV7-2; the D gene is possibly TRBD1 (6 bases). The CDR3 extends 3 residues past the end of the read, so its final part is completed from the germline J gene. V gave up 0 bases and J gave up 4 bases, with 10 bases separating them. Per the germline V gene, CDR1 is SGHTA and CDR2 is FQGNSA. The CDR3 totals 15 residues.

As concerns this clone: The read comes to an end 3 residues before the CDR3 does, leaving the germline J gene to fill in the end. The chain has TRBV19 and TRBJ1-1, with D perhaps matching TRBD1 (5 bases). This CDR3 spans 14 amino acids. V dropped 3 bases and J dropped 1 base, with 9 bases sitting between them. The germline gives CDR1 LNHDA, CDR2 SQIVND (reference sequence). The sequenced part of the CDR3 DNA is TGTGCCAGTAGTATGGTAGGGGCGAACACTGAA. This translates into CASSMVGANTE. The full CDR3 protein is CASSMVGANTEAFF.

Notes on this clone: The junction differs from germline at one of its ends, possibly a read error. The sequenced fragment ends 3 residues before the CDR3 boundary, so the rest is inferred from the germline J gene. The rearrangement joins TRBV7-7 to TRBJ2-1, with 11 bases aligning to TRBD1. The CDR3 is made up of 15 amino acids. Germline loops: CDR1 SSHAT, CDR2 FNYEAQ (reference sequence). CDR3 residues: CASSHGQGAGNEQFF. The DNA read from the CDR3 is TGTGCTAGCAGCCACGGACAGGGGGCGGGTAATGAG.

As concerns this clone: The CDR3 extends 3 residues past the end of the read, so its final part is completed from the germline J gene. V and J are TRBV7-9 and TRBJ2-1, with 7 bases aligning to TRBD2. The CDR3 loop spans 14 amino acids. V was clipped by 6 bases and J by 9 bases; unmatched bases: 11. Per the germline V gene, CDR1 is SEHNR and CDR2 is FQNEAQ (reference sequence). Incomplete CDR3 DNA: TGTGCCAGCAGGACCTCGGGGGGAAAGGGTGAG. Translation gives CASRTSGGKGE. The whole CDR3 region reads CASRTSGGKGEQFF.

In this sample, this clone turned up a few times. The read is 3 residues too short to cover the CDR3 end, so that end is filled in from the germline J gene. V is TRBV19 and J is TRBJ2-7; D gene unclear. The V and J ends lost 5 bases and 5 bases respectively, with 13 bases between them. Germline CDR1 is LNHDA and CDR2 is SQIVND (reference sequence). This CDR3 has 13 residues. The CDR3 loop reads CASSPLMGHEQYF. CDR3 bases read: TGTGCCAGTAGTCCCCTGATGGGCCACGAG.

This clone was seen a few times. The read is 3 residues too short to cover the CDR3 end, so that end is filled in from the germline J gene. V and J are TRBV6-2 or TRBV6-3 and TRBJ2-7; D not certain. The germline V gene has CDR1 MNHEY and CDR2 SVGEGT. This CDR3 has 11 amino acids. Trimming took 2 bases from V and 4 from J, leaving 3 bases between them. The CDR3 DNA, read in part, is TGTGCCAGCAGTTACCAGTACGAG. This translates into CASSYQYE. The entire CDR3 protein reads CASSYQYEQYF.

This CDR3 is CASSSQGDTEAFF. The CDR3 bases that were read are TGTGCCAGCAGCTCGCAGGGGGACACTGAA. The gene calls are TRBV7-3 and TRBJ1-1, with 7 bases aligning to TRBD1. The sequence runs out 3 residues before the end of the CDR3; the remainder is reconstructed from the germline J gene. Losses at the gene ends were 4 bases for V and 3 bases for J; bases not matched to a gene: 2. Germline-derived CDR1 and CDR2 are SGHTA and FQGTGA. This CDR3 is built from 13 residues.